Listed here are 24 T cell receptor beta chains from one sample, sequenced in a study of T cell changes during pregnancy in multiple sclerosis. Method: immunoSEQ multiplex PCR; TCRdb's copy keeps in-frame clones and lacks some. This table has about 70,000 clones, 91% appearing once. The specimen was peripheral blood, collected in the first trimester of pregnancy. The receptors originated from a female donor with multiple sclerosis, enrolled in a pregnancy study.

V usage is TRBV10-3 and J usage is TRBJ1-4, with no clear D. There are 13 residues in the CDR3. V shed 6 bases and J shed 8 bases, with 13 bases lying between them. CDR1 is ENHRY and CDR2 is SYGVKD in the germline V gene. Written as DNA, the CDR3 is TGTGCCATCAGGGAACAGCCCAACGAAAAACTGTTTTTT. Amino acids: CAIREQPNEKLFF.

CDR3 DNA: TGTGCCTGGAGTATCCAAGGGGGCGGCAATCAGCCCCAGCATTTT. Residues: CAWSIQGGGNQPQHF. The J gene is TRBJ1-5, the V gene TRBV30; 7 bases line up with TRBD1. The CDR3 is made up of 15 amino acids. With V trimmed by 2 bases and J by 2 bases, 6 bases remained unmatched. Looked up from germline, CDR1 is GTSNPN and CDR2 is SVGIG (reference sequence).

V usage is TRBV28 and J usage is TRBJ1-3; a weak D match, TRBD1 (6 bases). The V end was cut by 6 bases, the J end by 5 bases, with 14 bases between. CDR1 MDHEN and CDR2 SYDVKM come from the germline V gene. The CDR3 loop spans 14 amino acids. For the CDR3, the DNA is TGTGCCAGCAGCGAAACAGGGCGGAGAAACACCATATATTTT. Translation: CASSETGRRNTIYF.

The J gene is TRBJ1-5, the V gene TRBV10-3; D remains unclear. V lost 2 bases, J lost 3 bases, and 11 bases lay in between. Germline CDR1 ENHRY, CDR2 SYGVKD. The CDR3 runs 15 residues. CDR3 protein: CAISESRPDNQPQHF. CDR3 bases: TGTGCCATCAGTGAGAGCAGGCCCGACAATCAGCCCCAGCATTTT.

This clone was detected only once. The chain employs TRBV7-9 and TRBJ1-1, with D hard to call. This CDR3 is built from 15 residues. Germline loops: CDR1 SEHNR, CDR2 FQNEAQ (reference sequence). V dropped 2 bases and J dropped 1 base, with 11 bases sitting between them. The CDR3 sequence is CASSLFGDSNTEAFF. The CDR3 DNA reads as TGTGCCAGCAGCTTATTCGGTGACTCGAACACTGAAGCTTTCTTT.

The rearrangement uses TRBV19 and TRBJ1-1; no definite D call. The length of the CDR3 is 13 residues. Trimming took 7 bases from V and 1 from J, leaving 10 bases between them. Germline CDR1 and CDR2: LNHDA and SQIVND (reference sequence). For the CDR3, the DNA is TGTGCCAGTAAGTTCAACGGGAACACTGAAGCTTTCTTT. Its translation is CASKFNGNTEAFF.

The CDR3 reads CASMGAYLTF. The CDR3, as DNA: TGTGCCAGCATGGGCGCGTACCTGACTTTC. This chain joins TRBV28 and TRBJ2-6; D unclear. The V end lost 7 bases, the J end lost 15 bases, and 10 bases lay between the germline ends. The CDR3 covers 10 residues. Germline V gene data show CDR1 as MDHEN and CDR2 as SYDVKM.

The genes are TRBV7-9 and TRBJ1-5; 8 bases line up with TRBD1. Losses at the gene ends were 5 bases for V and 4 bases for J; bases not matched to a gene: 10. CDR3 length equals 16 residues. Germline-derived CDR1 and CDR2 are SEHNR and FQNEAQ (reference sequence). The CDR3 sequence: CASSPATTGANQPQHF. The CDR3 bases are TGTGCCAGCAGCCCTGCGACGACAGGGGCAAATCAGCCCCAGCATTTT.

The genes are TRBV5-1 and TRBJ2-3; TRBD2 agrees at 16 bases. Germline-derived CDR1 and CDR2 are SGHRS and YFSETQ. The CDR3 spans 22 residues. J was trimmed by 0 bases and V by 3 bases; bases with no gene match: 16. The CDR3 DNA is TGCGCCAGCAGCTACCCCGCCGGGACTAGCGGGAGGGCCGGGCGTAGCACAGATACGCAGTATTTT. This encodes CASSYPAGTSGRAGRSTDTQYF.

The V gene is TRBV6-1, the J gene TRBJ2-7; 9 bases line up with TRBD1. The V and J ends lost 8 bases and 6 bases, in that order; junction bases with no gene match: 8. This CDR3 has 13 amino acids. Germline loops: CDR1 MNHNS, CDR2 SASEGT. CDR3 sequence (DNA): TGTGCCAGCCTCAGGACAGGGGTAAGCGAGCAGTACTTC. Its protein is CASLRTGVSEQYF.

This chain uses TRBV7-2 with TRBJ2-5; TRBD2 aligns across 7 bases. This CDR3 is 14 amino acids long. Germline CDR1 and CDR2: SGHTA and FQGNSA. V lost 6 bases to trimming and J lost 3 bases; unmatched junction nucleotides: 7. This CDR3 is CASSLWAGEETQYF. CDR3 in DNA: TGTGCCAGCAGTCTTTGGGCGGGGGAAGAGACCCAGTACTTC.

The chain recombines TRBV7-2 with TRBJ2-7, with 9 nucleotides matching TRBD2. The length of the CDR3 is 16 residues. The junction had 9 bases not matched to a gene; V was cut back by 5 bases and J by 1 base. The germline V gene encodes CDR1 SGHTA and CDR2 FQGNSA. The CDR3 nucleotides read TGTGCCAGCAGCCCCCGGGGGGCGGGAGGGTCCTACGAGCAGTACTTC. This gives the protein CASSPRGAGGSYEQYF.

This chain joins TRBV28 and TRBJ2-4; a weak D match, TRBD1 (5 bases). Germline V CDR1 and CDR2: MDHEN, SYDVKM. The CDR3 runs to 15 residues. The V end was cut by 3 bases, the J end by 1 base, with 10 bases between. The CDR3 spells CASSFKGSAKNIQYF. CDR3 DNA sequence: TGTGCCAGCAGTTTTAAGGGGTCGGCCAAAAACATTCAGTACTTC.

This clone was found a few times. The CDR3 reads CASSLVGAGRSPQYF. For the CDR3, the DNA is TGTGCCAGCAGCTTAGTTGGTGCAGGGCGATCGCCCCAGTACTTC. The chain combines TRBV7-8 with TRBJ2-5; TRBD1 might be the D (5 bases). The length of the CDR3 is 15 residues. Trimming took 1 base from V and 9 from J, leaving 18 bases between them. The germline V gene encodes CDR1 SGHVS and CDR2 FQNEAQ. Looking up the rest from reference TRBV7-8 and TRBJ2-5 gives the full variable domain: GAGVSQSPRYKVAKRGQDVALRCDPISGHVSLFWYQQALGQGPEFLTYFQNEAQLDKSGLPSDRFFAERPEGSVSTLKIQRTQQEDSAVYLCASSLVGAGRSPQYFGPGTRLLVL.

The chain uses TRBV18 and TRBJ2-1; tentative D call: TRBD2 (5 bases). The CDR3 extends over 17 amino acids. V was clipped by 4 bases and J by 5 bases, with 21 bases between them. Germline V gene lookup returns CDR1 KGHSH and CDR2 LQKENI. The CDR3 loop is CASSRASHAGTNNEQFF. The CDR3 DNA sequence: TGTGCCAGCTCACGGGCTTCCCATGCGGGTACCAACAATGAGCAGTTCTTC.

The CDR3 spells CAWSPGDSNEKLFF. CDR3 in DNA: TGTGCCTGGAGTCCCGGGGATTCTAATGAAAAACTGTTTTTT. V is TRBV30 and J is TRBJ1-4; D unresolved. The CDR3 has 14 amino acids. The V end was cut by 2 bases, the J end by 3 bases, with 10 bases between. The germline V gene has CDR1 GTSNPN and CDR2 SVGIG (reference sequence).

The rearrangement links TRBV7-9 to TRBJ1-1, with unresolved D. V was cut by 7 bases and J by 0 bases, with 9 bases left in between. The CDR3 has 13 amino acids. Germline V gene lookup returns CDR1 SEHNR and CDR2 FQNEAQ (reference sequence). The CDR3 bases are TGTGCCAGCACCCGATACATGAACACTGAAGCTTTCTTT. Residues: CASTRYMNTEAFF.

V gene TRBV5-4 combines with J gene TRBJ1-2; 10 bases map to TRBD1. V shed 4 bases, J shed 3 bases, and the junction held 3 bases outside the gene matches. Germline-derived CDR1 and CDR2 are SGHNT and YYREEE (reference sequence). There are 14 residues in the CDR3. The CDR3 protein is CASSQGQGDYGYTF. CDR3 bases: TGTGCCAGCAGCCAAGGACAGGGGGACTATGGCTACACCTTC.

This chain joins TRBV11-2 and TRBJ2-7; 8 nucleotides line up with TRBD2. The CDR3 extends over 14 amino acids. V was clipped by 1 base and J by 5 bases; unmatched bases: 4. From germline, CDR1 is SGHAT and CDR2 FQNNGV. This CDR3 reads CASSLGSGEDEQYF. For the CDR3, the DNA is TGTGCCAGCAGCTTAGGTAGCGGGGAGGACGAGCAGTACTTC.

The rearrangement joins TRBV9 to TRBJ1-4, with a weak D call TRBD1 (6 bases). The germline V and J ends were trimmed by 3 bases and 5 bases, with 17 bases remaining between them. The CDR3 covers 16 residues. CDR1 SGDLS and CDR2 YYNGEE come from the germline V gene. The CDR3 is CASSEGGAPWNEKLFF. CDR3 sequence (DNA): TGTGCCAGCAGCGAGGGGGGGGCACCTTGGAATGAAAAACTGTTTTTT.

This clone has just a few counts. The V call is TRBV4-1, the J call TRBJ2-1, with 7 bases matching TRBD1. Per the germline V gene, CDR1 is MGHRA and CDR2 is YSYEKL. This CDR3 region has 19 residues. J gave up 4 bases and V 0 bases, and 15 bases lay outside the gene matches. CDR3 coding DNA: TGCGCCAGCAGCCAAGAATCAGTGAAGAGGGCAGGGGGATACAATGAGCAGTTCTTC. This translates into CASSQESVKRAGGYNEQFF.

The chain recombines TRBV7-3 with TRBJ2-3; D unresolved. The V end lost 6 bases, the J end lost 3 bases, and 10 bases lay between the germline ends. This CDR3 is 13 amino acids long. The germline V gene encodes CDR1 SGHTA and CDR2 FQGTGA. CDR3 region: CASRPDNTDTQYF. The CDR3 DNA reads TGTGCCAGCAGGCCCGACAATACAGATACGCAGTATTTT.

This rearrangement joins TRBV5-1 to TRBJ2-2; 13 bases are a match to TRBD2. CDR3 length equals 16 residues. J was trimmed by 6 bases and V by 3 bases; bases with no gene match: 5. Per the germline V gene, CDR1 is SGHRS and CDR2 is YFSETQ. The CDR3 reads CASSWRLAGGPGELFF. The CDR3 nucleotides read TGCGCCAGCAGCTGGCGACTAGCGGGAGGACCCGGGGAGCTGTTTTTT.

This chain joins TRBV27 and TRBJ2-1, with 8 bases aligning to TRBD2. This CDR3 region has 19 residues. CDR1 is MNHEY, CDR2 SMNVEV, per germline (reference sequence). V lost 5 bases and J lost 0; bases outside the gene matches: 15. The CDR3 DNA is TGTGCCAGCAGTCTTATACCCCGCTTCGCGGGGGGCTCCTACAATGAGCAGTTCTTC. Encoded protein: CASSLIPRFAGGSYNEQFF.